The 25 T cell receptor beta chains below come from one sample, sequenced in a study of T cells after yellow fever vaccination. TCRdb recomputed calls from the 5' RACE reads with MiXCR, one row per CDR3 protein. Of 500,000 to 650,000 distinct CDR3 sequences listed, 17% are singletons. The sequencing used PBMCs, collected 5 days after the first yellow fever vaccination. The source of these receptors is a man aged 18 to 35 who received the YFV17D yellow fever vaccine.

The chain combines TRBV6-1 with TRBJ1-1; 11 bases are shared with TRBD1. CDR1 is MNHNS, CDR2 SASEGT, per germline. The J segment lost 4 bases and the V segment lost 5 bases, leaving 6 bases of the junction unmatched. The CDR3 runs to 15 residues. CDR3 protein: CASSPWDRGGTEAFF. In nucleotides, the CDR3 is TGTGCCAGCAGTCCTTGGGACAGGGGGGGCACTGAAGCTTTCTTT.

The sample holds a few counts of this clonotype. V is TRBV6-6 and J is TRBJ1-5; tentatively, D is TRBD1 (5 bases). With 4 bases removed from V and 6 bases from J, the gap between germline ends came to 10 bases. CDR1 MNHNY and CDR2 SVGAGI come from the germline V gene (reference sequence). The CDR3 runs 13 residues. CDR3 sequence reads: CASSWGTGQPQHF. DNA for the CDR3: TGTGCCAGCAGTTGGGGGACCGGTCAGCCCCAGCATTTT.

There are many counts of this clonotype. The genes are TRBV7-2 and TRBJ1-2; D remains unclear. Germline values: CDR1 SGHTA, CDR2 FQGNSA. This CDR3 has 13 amino acids. With 8 bases removed from V and 3 bases from J, the gap between germline ends came to 13 bases. CDR3 amino acids: CASSTMPDYGYTF. The CDR3 DNA reads TGTGCCAGCTCGACAATGCCGGACTATGGCTACACCTTC.

In DNA, the CDR3 is TGTGCTAGTGGTTTGGTACGTGGGAGCAGGAGCTCCTACAATGAGCAGTTCTTC. Its translation is CASGLVRGSRSSYNEQFF. The V call is TRBV12-5, the J call TRBJ2-1; D is perhaps TRBD2 (5 bases). The CDR3 length is 18 residues. V gave up 0 bases and J gave up 0 bases, with 15 bases separating them. Germline-derived CDR1 and CDR2 are LGHNT and FRNRAP.

This rearrangement joins TRBV5-1 to TRBJ2-7; tentative D call: TRBD1 (5 bases). CDR1 and CDR2 (germline): SGHRS, YFSETQ. There are 13 residues in the CDR3. Trimming shortened V by 7 bases and J by 3 bases, and 14 bases separated the two germline ends. Here the CDR3 reads CASASDRYYEQYF. CDR3 nucleotides: TGCGCCAGCGCGTCCGACAGATACTACGAGCAGTACTTC.

The V gene is TRBV7-9, the J gene TRBJ2-2; 11 bases align to TRBD1. Germline V gene lookup returns CDR1 SEHNR and CDR2 FQNEAQ (reference sequence). The V gene end was trimmed by 4 bases and the J gene end by 7 bases; junction bases not matched to a gene: 5. CDR3 length: 15 residues. CDR3 sequence (DNA): TGTGCCAGCAGCTCGGACAGGGGGCGTTTCGGGGAGCTGTTTTTT. Encoded protein: CASSSDRGRFGELFF.

The sample holds a few counts of this clonotype. The chain couples TRBV6-6 to TRBJ2-7; D gene unclear. Germline V gene lookup returns CDR1 MNHNY and CDR2 SVGAGI (reference sequence). The CDR3 is made up of 13 amino acids. V lost 4 bases, J lost 0 bases, and 7 bases lay in between. The CDR3 sequence: CASSSDPSYEQYV. Here the CDR3 DNA reads TGTGCCAGCAGTTCGGACCCCTCCTACGAGCAGTACGTC.

The V and J genes are TRBV18 and TRBJ2-7, with D tentatively TRBD1 (6 bases). Germline-derived CDR1 and CDR2 are KGHSH and LQKENI. The CDR3 runs to 15 residues. V lost 4 bases, J lost 5 bases, and 18 bases lay in between. CDR3 loop: CASSLFDRLADEQYF. The CDR3 nucleotides are TGTGCCAGCTCACTGTTCGACAGGCTCGCAGACGAGCAGTACTTC.

The chain links TRBV6-1 to TRBJ1-1; 7 nucleotides line up with TRBD1. The CDR3 consists of 13 residues. Germline V lookup: CDR1 MNHNS, CDR2 SASEGT. The V and J ends lost 7 bases and 4 bases, in that order; junction bases with no gene match: 6. CDR3 in amino acids: CASNETGSTEAFF. The CDR3 DNA reads as TGTGCCAGCAACGAGACAGGGAGCACTGAAGCTTTCTTT.

The chain combines TRBV5-1 with TRBJ1-5; D gene uncertain. This CDR3 has 15 residues. Germline V gives CDR1 SGHRS, CDR2 YFSETQ. V shed 0 bases and J shed 6 bases, with 13 bases lying between them. The CDR3 loop is CASSLDGDLTQPQHF. CDR3 in DNA: TGCGCCAGCAGCTTGGATGGAGACTTAACTCAGCCCCAGCATTTT. Complete variable domain (other parts from reference TRBV5-1 and TRBJ1-5): KAGVTQTPRYLIKTRGQQVTLSCSPISGHRSVSWYQQTPGQGLQFLFEYFSETQRNKGNFPGRFSGRQFSNSRSEMNVSTLELGDSALYLCASSLDGDLTQPQHFGDGTRLSIL.

The chain recombines TRBV6-2 or TRBV6-3 with TRBJ1-1, with D unclear. CDR1 and CDR2 (germline): MNHEY, SVGEGT. CDR3 length: 14 amino acids. In nucleotides, the CDR3 is TGTGCGACCAGCGGGCCTCTTGGGAGCACTGAAGCTTTCTTT. Its translation: CATSGPLGSTEAFF.

This chain joins TRBV29-1 and TRBJ2-3, with D perhaps TRBD2 (5 bases). This CDR3 contains 17 residues. The germline CDR1 and CDR2 sequences are SQVTM and ANQGSEA. V lost 7 bases and J lost 0, with 23 bases in between. The CDR3 loop reads CSAKLVSGGSSTDTQYF. CDR3 coding DNA: TGCAGCGCCAAGCTAGTTTCAGGAGGATCTAGCACAGATACGCAGTATTTT.

This chain uses TRBV6-2 or TRBV6-3 with TRBJ2-2; 8 bases are a match to TRBD1. The CDR3 length is 17 residues. Germline V gene data show CDR1 as MNHEY and CDR2 as SVGEGT. The V segment lost 2 bases and the J segment 6 bases; nucleotides outside the gene matches: 11. The CDR3 DNA follows: TGTGCCAGCAGTTACCTCCTGACAGGGGATCCCCCCGGGGAGCTGTTTTTT. This codes for CASSYLLTGDPPGELFF.

The table lists this clonotype with many counts. V is TRBV7-2 and J is TRBJ1-2; perhaps TRBD1 as D (5 bases). This CDR3 spans 13 amino acids. V lost 1 base and J lost 8, with 11 bases in between. CDR1 and CDR2 (germline): SGHTA, FQGNSA. As DNA, the CDR3 is TGTGCCAGCAGCTTAGAGAGGGGAATCGGCTACACCTTC. It is translated as CASSLERGIGYTF.

V is TRBV6-1 and J is TRBJ1-2, with D possibly TRBD1 on 5 matching bases. V was trimmed by 4 bases and J by 0 bases, leaving 9 bases between them. Germline CDR1 reads MNHNS; CDR2 reads SASEGT. The CDR3 loop spans 14 amino acids. CDR3 sequence (DNA): TGTGCCAGCAGTGCAGGGATTGCTAACTATGGCTACACCTTC. It yields the protein CASSAGIANYGYTF.

The V call is TRBV4-1, the J call TRBJ2-1, with D perhaps matching TRBD2 (5 bases). The length of the CDR3 is 14 residues. The germline V and J ends were trimmed by 2 bases and 8 bases, with 13 bases remaining between them. CDR1 and CDR2 from the germline V gene are MGHRA and YSYEKL. The CDR3 here is CASSQIGLIDEQFF. CDR3 in DNA: TGCGCCAGCAGCCAAATAGGACTGATCGATGAGCAGTTCTTC.

This clonotype was recorded a few times. The rearrangement uses TRBV7-2 and TRBJ2-3, with D maybe TRBD2 (5 bases). Germline CDR1 and CDR2: SGHTA and FQGNSA. The length of the CDR3 is 15 residues. V lost 5 bases to trimming and J lost 4 bases, with 16 bases between them. CDR3 nucleotide sequence: TGTGCCAGCAGCCCTTCCGGAGGCCGCGCAGATACGCAGTATTTT. Translation: CASSPSGGRADTQYF.

This chain connects TRBV9 to TRBJ2-3, with 9 bases fitting TRBD1. V was clipped by 1 base and J by 6 bases; unmatched bases: 9. This CDR3 has 16 residues. Per the germline V gene, CDR1 is SGDLS and CDR2 is YYNGEE. CDR3 sequence: CASSVTGGSRDDTQYF. In DNA, the CDR3 is TGTGCCAGCAGCGTAACAGGGGGCTCTCGGGACGATACGCAGTATTTT.

This clonotype has a count of ten or more. This chain connects TRBV12-3 or TRBV12-4 to TRBJ2-1; TRBD2 aligns across 12 bases. CDR3 length equals 14 residues. J was trimmed by 6 bases and V by 5 bases; bases with no gene match: 2. Written as DNA, the CDR3 is TGTGCCAGCAGTACGACTAGCGGGGGCAATGAGCAGTTCTTC. Its translation is CASSTTSGGNEQFF.

The chain recombines TRBV7-9 with TRBJ2-5; 7 nucleotides align to TRBD1. CDR3 size: 13 residues. The germline V gene has CDR1 SEHNR and CDR2 FQNEAQ (reference sequence). V shed 6 bases, J shed 5 bases, and the junction held 6 bases outside the gene matches. CDR3 sequence reads: CASRRRDSETQYF. The CDR3 DNA is TGTGCCAGCAGACGCCGGGACAGCGAGACCCAGTACTTC.

This clonotype was seen a handful of times. The V and J genes are TRBV24-1 and TRBJ2-3; no reliable D call. The germline gives CDR1 KGHDR, CDR2 SFDVKD. The CDR3 is made up of 17 amino acids. V lost 4 bases to trimming and J lost 2 bases, with 18 bases between them. CDR3 sequence: CATSDSGSAPTTDTQYF. In nucleotides, the CDR3 is TGTGCCACCAGTGACTCGGGCAGCGCTCCGACCACAGATACGCAGTATTTT.

This clonotype has more than one count but fewer than ten. The rearrangement joins TRBV5-4 to TRBJ2-5; TRBD2 is a possible D gene (6 bases). V was clipped by 6 bases and J by 5 bases, with 14 bases between them. The CDR3 extends over 13 amino acids. Germline assignment: CDR1 SGHNT and CDR2 YYREEE (reference sequence). This CDR3 is CASKTEGGETQYF. In nucleotides, the CDR3 is TGTGCCAGCAAGACAGAAGGAGGGGAGACCCAGTACTTC. Combining the CDR3 with reference TRBV5-4 and TRBJ2-5 gives the whole variable domain ETGVTQSPTHLIKTRGQQVTLRCSSQSGHNTVSWYQQALGQGPQFIFQYYREEENGRGNFPPRFSGLQFPNYSSELNVNALELDDSALYLCASKTEGGETQYFGPGTRLLVL.

The CDR3 sequence: CASSLRTENNSPLHF. CDR3 DNA sequence: TGCGCCAGCAGCTTGCGGACCGAAAATAATTCACCCCTCCACTTT. This sequence joins TRBV5-1 and TRBJ1-6; the D is unclear. The germline V gene encodes CDR1 SGHRS and CDR2 YFSETQ. Trimming stripped 1 base from V and 5 bases from J, with 10 bases between. The CDR3 runs 15 residues. The complete variable domain, with remaining parts taken from reference TRBV5-1 and TRBJ1-6, reads KAGVTQTPRYLIKTRGQQVTLSCSPISGHRSVSWYQQTPGQGLQFLFEYFSETQRNKGNFPGRFSGRQFSNSRSEMNVSTLELGDSALYLCASSLRTENNSPLHFGNGTRLTVT.

The chain combines TRBV29-1 with TRBJ2-3, with D hard to call. CDR1 SQVTM and CDR2 ANQGSEA come from the germline V gene. V was clipped by 2 bases and J by 4 bases, with 13 bases between them. This CDR3 has 14 residues. CDR3 bases: TGCAGCGTTGAATATCAAACGAACGCAGATACGCAGTATTTT. Its translation: CSVEYQTNADTQYF.

This clonotype was detected a few times. This chain uses TRBV25-1 with TRBJ1-6; TRBD1 agrees at 9 bases. V lost 6 bases and J lost 8; bases outside the gene matches: 5. The CDR3 runs to 14 residues. Germline assignment: CDR1 MGHDK and CDR2 SYGVNS. The CDR3 region is CASRQTGGDSPLHF. In nucleotides, the CDR3 is TGTGCCAGCAGGCAGACAGGGGGAGATTCACCCCTCCACTTT.